This T cell receptor beta chain was found in a study of blood T cell repertoires in COVID-19. The CDR3 is 15 residues long. Germline V gives CDR1 MDHEN, CDR2 SYDVKM. With 6 bases removed from V and 4 bases from J, the gap between germline ends came to 18 bases. Here immunoSEQ multiplex PCR was the method, and the copy in TCRdb shows in-frame clones only, minus some. The sample carries approximately 54,000 clones, 75% to 95% recorded once. This chain connects TRBV28 to TRBJ1-2; D is possibly TRBD1 (6 bases). The sequencing input was peripheral blood. The source of this sequence is a woman in her thirties or forties with active COVID-19. CDR3 DNA sequence: TGTGCCAGCAGAGTTCTCGGGGGGCTGGGCTATGGCTACACCTTC. It encodes CASRVLGGLGYGYTF.